One sample yielded the 5 T cell receptor beta chains listed below, sequenced in a study of metastatic and nonmetastatic thyroid tumors. TCRdb re-clonotyped the PCR reads through MiXCR. Of tens of thousands of clones detected, 15% appear once; the ten largest clones hold about 3.9%. All patients were treatment-naive before thyroid surgery. Sequencing was done on a sample of blood. These receptors came from a female donor with papillary thyroid cancer or a benign thyroid nodule (not recorded which). Some clones in this sample may be carry-over from other donors' samples.

This clone was seen once. A much larger clone lies one base from this, so it may be a read error. J is TRBJ2-3 and V is TRBV14; no firm D call. The germline gives CDR1 SGHDN, CDR2 FVKESK. V lost 7 bases and J 3 bases, leaving 11 bases between the germline ends. There are 13 residues in the CDR3. CDR3 bases: TGTGCCAGCATCCTGAAGGGAACAGATACGCAGTATTTT. Its protein is CASILKGTDTQYF.

This clone was seen many times. The J gene is TRBJ1-4, the V gene TRBV30; 7 positions agree with TRBD1. The CDR3 extends over 13 amino acids. The J segment lost 7 bases and the V segment lost 1 base, leaving 3 bases of the junction unmatched. Germline V gives CDR1 GTSNPN, CDR2 SVGIG (reference sequence). CDR3 in amino acids: CAWSARGSEKLFF. The DNA of the CDR3 is TGTGCCTGGAGTGCCAGGGGGAGTGAAAAACTGTTTTTT.

On this clone: A much more abundant neighbour one base away suggests this may be a read error. Other DNA sequences of this sample code for an identical CDR3. This chain uses TRBV18 with TRBJ2-1; 8 bases match TRBD2. CDR1 and CDR2 from the germline V gene are KGHSH and LQKENI. This CDR3 spans 17 amino acids. The CDR3 spells CASSPIFSGNYYNEQFF. The CDR3 coding sequence is TGCGCCAGCTCACCAATCTTTAGCGGGAACTATTACAATGAGCAGTTCTTC. Full variable domain (remainder filled in from reference TRBV18 and TRBJ2-1): NAGVMQNPRHLVRRRGQEARLRCSPMKGHSHVYWYRQLPEEGLKFMVYLQKENIIDESGMPKERFSAEFPKEGPSILRIQQVVRGDSAAYFCASSPIFSGNYYNEQFFGPGTRLTVL.

This clone was observed many times. A read error may explain this, as a much larger clone is one base away. The rearrangement uses TRBV10-2 and TRBJ2-7; D gene ambiguous. With 2 bases removed from V and 0 bases from J, the gap between germline ends came to 5 bases. Per germline, CDR1 WSHSY and CDR2 SAAADI. CDR3 length equals 13 residues. The CDR3 is CASSETGSYEQYF. CDR3 nucleotides: TGCGCCAGCAGTGAGACTGGCTCCTACGAGCAGTACTTC.

There are many counts of this clone. The rearrangement links TRBV6-5 to TRBJ2-7; 8 nucleotides agree with TRBD1. The CDR3 covers 16 residues. Germline V CDR1 and CDR2: MNHEY, SVGAGI. The V and J ends lost 0 bases and 1 base, in that order; junction bases with no gene match: 5. CDR3 sequence reads: CASSYSAQGASYEQYF. CDR3 in DNA: TGTGCCAGCAGTTACTCCGCCCAGGGGGCTTCCTACGAGCAGTACTTC.